This T cell receptor beta chain is from a study of blood T cell repertoires in COVID-19. Profiled with immunoSEQ multiplex PCR; TCRdb holds only in-frame clones, not every one. The table includes around 180,000 clones, over 65% detected once. The CDR3 spans 16 residues. With 6 bases removed from V and 0 bases from J, the gap between germline ends came to 16 bases. Germline CDR1 SGHKS, CDR2 YYEKEE (reference sequence). The chain has TRBV5-5 and TRBJ1-3; D not resolved. Material: peripheral blood. The sequence was obtained from an elderly woman with acute or convalescent COVID-19. CDR3 DNA sequence: TGTGCCAGCACCAGTATGGTGACTGTCTCTGGAAACACCATATATTTT. This translates into CASTSMVTVSGNTIYF.